These 18 T cell receptor beta chains were all obtained from the same sample, sequenced in a study of blood T cells in healthy people across ages. With a J-beta primer mix and a sample-barcoded 5' primer, a second PCR ran about 7 to 12 cycles. Via MiXCR, TCRdb re-called the 5' RACE reads, giving one row per CDR3 protein. This sample yields roughly 900,000 distinct CDR3 sequences, of which approximately 49% are seen a single time; around 15% belongs to the top ten. Sequenced: blood. Receptors originate from a man aged 30 to 45 in good health.

This clonotype was counted a single time. The chain employs TRBV5-1 and TRBJ2-5; 11 nucleotides agree with TRBD2. The CDR3 runs to 17 residues. Per germline, CDR1 SGHRS and CDR2 YFSETQ. With 0 bases clipped from V and 5 bases from J, the junction kept 9 bases outside the gene matches. CDR3 DNA: TGCGCCAGCAGCTTGGCCCAGCTAGCGGGGGGTATGGAGACCCAGTACTTC. The encoded protein is CASSLAQLAGGMETQYF.

The chain carries TRBV25-1 and TRBJ1-3; 7 positions match TRBD1. Germline V lookup: CDR1 MGHDK, CDR2 SYGVNS. The CDR3 totals 13 residues. The V gene end was trimmed by 5 bases and the J gene end by 4 bases; junction bases not matched to a gene: 2. CDR3 in DNA: TGTGCCAGCAGTCCAGGGGGGGGAAACACCATATATTTT. It is translated as CASSPGGGNTIYF. The variable domain in full, with the rest retrieved from reference TRBV25-1 and TRBJ1-3, is EADIYQTPRYLVIGTGKKITLECSQTMGHDKMYWYQQDPGMELHLIHYSYGVNSTEKGDLSSESTVSRIRTEHFPLTLESARPSHTSQYLCASSPGGGNTIYFGEGSWLTVV.

This chain links TRBV5-1 with TRBJ2-5; D remains unclear. The J call may not be correct, given that the DNA end is closer to TRBJ2-7. Germline-derived CDR1 and CDR2 are SGHRS and YFSETQ. This CDR3 has 16 residues. In DNA, the CDR3 is TGCGCCAGCAGCTTGGGGTCTAGTCAAAAGGTGGGCGAGCAGTACTTC. Its protein product is CASSLGSSQKVGEQYF.

The count of this clonotype is one. The chain recombines TRBV7-9 with TRBJ1-4; a weak D match, TRBD1 (6 bases). The V end lost 5 bases, the J end lost 8 bases, and 18 bases lay between the germline ends. Germline V gives CDR1 SEHNR, CDR2 FQNEAQ (reference sequence). The CDR3 runs to 15 residues. For the CDR3, the DNA is TGTGCCAGCAGCCCCACGGGCAGGGGAGGCGAAAAACTGTTTTTT. Encoded protein: CASSPTGRGGEKLFF. Complete variable domain (other parts from reference TRBV7-9 and TRBJ1-4): DTGVSQNPRHKITKRGQNVTFRCDPISEHNRLYWYRQTLGQGPEFLTYFQNEAQLEKSRLLSDRFSAERPKGSFSTLEIQRTEQGDSAMYLCASSPTGRGGEKLFFGSGTQLSVL.

In its sample, this clonotype was seen a few times. The CDR3 is CASSQKISGGRQETQYF. CDR3 DNA sequence: TGCGCCAGCAGCCAAAAGATTAGCGGGGGCCGACAAGAGACCCAGTACTTC. The chain links TRBV4-1 to TRBJ2-5; 9 bases align to TRBD2. The CDR3 consists of 17 residues. The ends lost 2 bases at V and 2 bases at J; junction bases unmatched: 9. The germline V gene has CDR1 MGHRA and CDR2 YSYEKL.

The gene calls are TRBV20-1 and TRBJ2-3; TRBD2 aligns across 9 bases. Trimming removed 3 bases from V and 4 bases from J; junction bases left unmatched: 8. CDR1 is DFQATT, CDR2 SNEGSKA, per germline (reference sequence). The CDR3 is made up of 15 amino acids. CDR3 bases: TGCAGTGCTAGGGTCCTAGCGGGGAGGTCAGATACGCAGTATTTT. As protein: CSARVLAGRSDTQYF.

This clonotype was picked up a small number of times. This chain links TRBV10-3 with TRBJ2-3; 13 positions match TRBD2. Unmatched junction bases numbered 20, after V lost 11 bases and J lost 6 bases. CDR1 and CDR2 (germline): ENHRY, SYGVKD. The CDR3 totals 18 residues. The CDR3 DNA reads TGTGCCCTAAAACCCGGGACTAGCGGGGTCTCGTCGACGGATACGCAGTATTTT. Encoded protein: CALKPGTSGVSSTDTQYF.

The chain links TRBV5-4 to TRBJ1-1, with D unresolved. The V end was cut by 5 bases, the J end by 3 bases, with 8 bases between. Germline V gene sequence: CDR1 SGHNT, CDR2 YYREEE (reference sequence). This CDR3 has 12 amino acids. CDR3 residues: CASSPKDTEAFF. In DNA form, the CDR3 reads TGTGCCAGCAGTCCTAAGGACACTGAAGCTTTCTTT.

The chain has TRBV3-1 and TRBJ2-1; D not resolved. CDR1 is LGHDT, CDR2 YNNKEL, per germline (reference sequence). V lost 3 bases and J lost 5, with 8 bases in between. This CDR3 is built from 13 residues. For the CDR3, the DNA is TGTGCCAGCAGCCACTATACTGACAATGAGCAGTTCTTC. Protein: CASSHYTDNEQFF.

The V gene is TRBV7-2, the J gene TRBJ2-6; no clear D gene. The V end lost 4 bases, the J end lost 0 bases, and 10 bases lay between the germline ends. This CDR3 is built from 16 residues. The germline V gene has CDR1 SGHTA and CDR2 FQGNSA. The CDR3 protein is CASSSYYPSGANVLTF. The CDR3 DNA reads as TGTGCCAGCAGCTCATATTACCCCTCTGGGGCCAACGTCCTGACTTTC.

This chain links TRBV20-1 with TRBJ2-7, with a possible D match to TRBD2 (7 bases). CDR1 and CDR2 from the germline V gene are DFQATT and SNEGSKA (reference sequence). This CDR3 is 12 amino acids long. The V and J ends lost 5 bases and 5 bases respectively, with 13 bases between them. The CDR3: CSAGRGDHEQYF. CDR3 in DNA: TGCAGTGCTGGGAGGGGGGACCACGAGCAGTACTTC.

A few counts support this clonotype. V usage is TRBV27 and J usage is TRBJ2-7, with 12 bases matching TRBD2. CDR1 MNHEY and CDR2 SMNVEV come from the germline V gene (reference sequence). This CDR3 region has 15 residues. V shed 6 bases and J 3 bases; nucleotides not matched to a gene: 6. CDR3 residues: CASRLMGLAGYEQYF. Written as DNA, the CDR3 is TGTGCCAGCAGGCTTATGGGACTAGCGGGCTACGAGCAGTACTTC.

The chain uses TRBV7-2 and TRBJ2-2; no reliable D call. V was clipped by 5 bases and J by 2 bases, with 12 bases between them. The CDR3 totals 15 residues. The germline gives CDR1 SGHTA, CDR2 FQGNSA. Here the CDR3 DNA reads TGTGCCAGCAGCGAAAACTGGGGAAACACCGGGGAGCTGTTTTTT. Translating it yields CASSENWGNTGELFF.

This clonotype was picked up a small number of times. The rearrangement uses TRBV10-2 and TRBJ2-7; D not certain. Germline assignment: CDR1 WSHSY and CDR2 SAAADI. The CDR3 runs 14 residues. Trimming removed 2 bases from V and 2 bases from J, with 10 bases in between. The CDR3 protein is CASSEAKTTYEQYF. The CDR3 DNA reads as TGCGCCAGCAGTGAGGCAAAAACTACCTACGAGCAGTACTTC.

Comment on this clonotype: One end of the junction varies from germline; a read error may be responsible. The chain uses TRBV20-1 and TRBJ2-7; 10 bases align to TRBD1. Per germline, CDR1 DFQATT and CDR2 SNEGSKA (reference sequence). The length of the CDR3 is 16 residues. DNA of the CDR3: TGCAGTACTAGAGGGGACAGGGGTCCTAGCTCCTACGAGCAGTACTTC. This codes for CSTRGDRGPSSYEQYF.

V and J are TRBV6-2 or TRBV6-3 and TRBJ1-2, with a weak D call TRBD1 (5 bases). The CDR3 is made up of 13 amino acids. The V gene's germline CDR1 is MNHEY and CDR2 SVGEGT. Trimming took off 7 bases at V and 5 bases at J, with 14 bases between the two ends. CDR3 sequence (DNA): TGTGCCAGCACCACGGGACGGAGATATGGCTACACCTTC. Translation gives CASTTGRRYGYTF.

The gene calls are TRBV4-2 and TRBJ2-3, with 12 nucleotides matching TRBD2. The CDR3 loop spans 19 amino acids. CDR1 is LGHNA and CDR2 is YNFKEQ in the germline V gene. Trimming removed 0 bases from V and 0 bases from J; junction bases left unmatched: 7. The CDR3 DNA follows: TGTGCCAGCAGCCAAGATCCCACTAGCGGGGGGCCTAGCACAGATACGCAGTATTTT. Translating gives CASSQDPTSGGPSTDTQYF.

The chain combines TRBV5-1 with TRBJ2-3; TRBD1 matches at 7 bases. With V trimmed by 3 bases and J by 6 bases, 7 bases remained unmatched. The CDR3 is 14 residues long. From germline, CDR1 is SGHRS and CDR2 YFSETQ. The CDR3 reads CASSSGQLVDTQYF. Written as DNA, the CDR3 is TGCGCCAGCAGCTCGGGACAGCTTGTTGATACGCAGTATTTT.